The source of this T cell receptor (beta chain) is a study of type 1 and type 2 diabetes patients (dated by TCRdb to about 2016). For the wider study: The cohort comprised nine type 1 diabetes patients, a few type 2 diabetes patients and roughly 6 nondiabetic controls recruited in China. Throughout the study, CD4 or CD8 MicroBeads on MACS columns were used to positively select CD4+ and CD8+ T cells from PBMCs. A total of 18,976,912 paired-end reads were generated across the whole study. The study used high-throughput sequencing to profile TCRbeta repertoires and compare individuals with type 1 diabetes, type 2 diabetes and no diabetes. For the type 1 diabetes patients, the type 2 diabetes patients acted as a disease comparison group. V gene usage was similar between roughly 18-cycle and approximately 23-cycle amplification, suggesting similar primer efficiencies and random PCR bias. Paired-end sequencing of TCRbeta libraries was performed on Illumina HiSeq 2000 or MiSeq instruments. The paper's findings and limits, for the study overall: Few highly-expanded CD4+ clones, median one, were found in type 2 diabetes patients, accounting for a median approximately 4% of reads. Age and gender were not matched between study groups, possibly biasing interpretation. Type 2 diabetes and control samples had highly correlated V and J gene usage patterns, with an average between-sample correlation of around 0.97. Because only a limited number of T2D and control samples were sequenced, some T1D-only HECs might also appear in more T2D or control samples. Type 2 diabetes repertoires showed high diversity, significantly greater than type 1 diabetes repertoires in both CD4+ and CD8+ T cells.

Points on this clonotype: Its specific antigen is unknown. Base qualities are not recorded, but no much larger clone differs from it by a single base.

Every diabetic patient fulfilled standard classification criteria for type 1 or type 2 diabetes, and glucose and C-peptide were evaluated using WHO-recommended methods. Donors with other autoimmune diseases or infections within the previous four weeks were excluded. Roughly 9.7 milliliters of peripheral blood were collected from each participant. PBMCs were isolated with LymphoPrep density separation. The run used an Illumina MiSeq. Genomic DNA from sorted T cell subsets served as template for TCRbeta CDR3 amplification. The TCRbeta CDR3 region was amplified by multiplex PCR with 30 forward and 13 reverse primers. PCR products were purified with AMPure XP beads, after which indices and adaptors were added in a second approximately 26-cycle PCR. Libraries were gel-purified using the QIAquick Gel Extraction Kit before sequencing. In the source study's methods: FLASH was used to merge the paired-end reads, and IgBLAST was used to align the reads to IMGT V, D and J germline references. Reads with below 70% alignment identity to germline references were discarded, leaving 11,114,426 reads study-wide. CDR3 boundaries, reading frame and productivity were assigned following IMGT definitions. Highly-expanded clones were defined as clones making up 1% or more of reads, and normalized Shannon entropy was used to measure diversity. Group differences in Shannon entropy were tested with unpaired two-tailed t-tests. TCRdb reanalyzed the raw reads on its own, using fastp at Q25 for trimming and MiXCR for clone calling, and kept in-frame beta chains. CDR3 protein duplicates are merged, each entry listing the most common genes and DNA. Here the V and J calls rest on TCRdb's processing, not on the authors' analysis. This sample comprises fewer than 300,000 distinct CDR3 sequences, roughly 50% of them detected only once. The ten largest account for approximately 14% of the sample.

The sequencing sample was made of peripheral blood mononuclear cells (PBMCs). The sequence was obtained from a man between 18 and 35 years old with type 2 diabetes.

The bases are TGTGCCAGTGAAAGGACACGGGGAAACACTGAAGCTTTCTTT. It encodes CASERTRGNTEAFF. This chain joins TRBV19 to TRBJ1-1, with a weak D call of TRBD1 (5 bases match). The CDR3 goes from the cysteine to the phenylalanine over 14 residues. The DNA shown is the 42-base CDR3, in frame from base 1. CDR1 and CDR2 are read off the germline V gene (reference sequence) as LNHDA and SQIVND. V and J lose 8 bases and 2 bases, and a span of 15 bases separates them.